One sample yielded the 2 T cell receptor beta chains listed below, sequenced in a study of technical replicates of blood from a few donors. The assay was immunoSEQ multiplex PCR, and TCRdb's table has in-frame clones only and misses some. The data contain about 71,000 clones, approximately 96% of them singletons. Sample: T cells isolated from PBMCs. These receptors all stem from a human donor in good health.

The V gene is TRBV5-4, the J gene TRBJ2-6; 7 nucleotides agree with TRBD1. The germline gives CDR1 SGHNT, CDR2 YYREEE (reference sequence). The trim removed 0 bases at V and 3 bases at J, leaving 9 bases unmatched. There are 18 residues in the CDR3. This CDR3 reads CASSLGGTVVGGANVLTF. The CDR3 nucleotides read TGTGCCAGCAGCTTGGGTGGGACAGTGGTTGGTGGGGCCAACGTCCTGACTTTC. The entire variable domain, with the rest obtained from reference TRBV5-4 and TRBJ2-6, is as follows: ETGVTQSPTHLIKTRGQQVTLRCSSQSGHNTVSWYQQALGQGPQFIFQYYREEENGRGNFPPRFSGLQFPNYSSELNVNALELDDSALYLCASSLGGTVVGGANVLTFGAGSRLTVL.

The gene calls are TRBV7-6 and TRBJ1-4; 10 nucleotides line up with TRBD1. The CDR3 length is 15 residues. Germline CDR1 is SGHVS and CDR2 is FNYEAQ. V shed 4 bases, J shed 7 bases, and the junction held 6 bases outside the gene matches. CDR3 loop: CASSSRQGAREKLFF. The CDR3 bases are TGTGCCAGCAGCTCAAGACAGGGGGCACGTGAAAAACTGTTTTTT.